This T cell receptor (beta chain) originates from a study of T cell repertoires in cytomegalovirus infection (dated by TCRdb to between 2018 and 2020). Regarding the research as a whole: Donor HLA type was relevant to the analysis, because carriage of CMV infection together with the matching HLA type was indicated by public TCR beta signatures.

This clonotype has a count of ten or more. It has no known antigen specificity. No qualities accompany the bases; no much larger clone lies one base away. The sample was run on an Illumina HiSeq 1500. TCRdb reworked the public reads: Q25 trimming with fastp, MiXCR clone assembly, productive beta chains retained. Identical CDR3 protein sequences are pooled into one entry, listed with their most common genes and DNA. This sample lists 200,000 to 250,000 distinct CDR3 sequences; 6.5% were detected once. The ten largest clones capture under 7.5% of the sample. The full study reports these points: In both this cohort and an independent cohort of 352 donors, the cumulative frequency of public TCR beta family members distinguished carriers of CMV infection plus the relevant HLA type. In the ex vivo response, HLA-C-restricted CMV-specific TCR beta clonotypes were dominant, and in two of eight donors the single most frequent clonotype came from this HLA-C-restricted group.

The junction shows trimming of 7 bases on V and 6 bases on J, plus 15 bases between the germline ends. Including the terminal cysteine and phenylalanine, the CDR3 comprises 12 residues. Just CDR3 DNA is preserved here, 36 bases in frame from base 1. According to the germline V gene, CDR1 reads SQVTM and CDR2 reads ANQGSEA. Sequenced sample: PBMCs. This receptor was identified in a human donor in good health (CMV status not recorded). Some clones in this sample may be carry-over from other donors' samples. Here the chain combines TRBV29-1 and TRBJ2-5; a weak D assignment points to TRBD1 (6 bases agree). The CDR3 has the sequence CSGRQASKTQYF. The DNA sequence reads TGCAGCGGAAGACAGGCGTCGAAGACCCAGTACTTC.